This T cell receptor (beta chain) was recovered during a study of T cell repertoires in cytomegalovirus infection. Each CDR3 protein gets one entry after TCRdb re-called the reads with MiXCR. The sample consists of fewer than 1,000,000 distinct CDR3 sequences, roughly a third of them appearing once. The sample holds a few counts of this clonotype. Its antigen remains unidentified. J gave up 6 bases and V 1 base, and 6 bases lay outside the gene matches. The CDR3 is 15 amino acids. Germline assignment: CDR1 SNHLY and CDR2 FYNNEI. The sequences come from cultured CD8+ T cells from PBMCs, collected from culture after CMV antigen stimulation. This chain joins TRBV2 and TRBJ1-2; 9 bases are a match to TRBD1. This sequence originates from a human donor in good health (CMV status not recorded). Some clones in this sample may be carry-over from other donors' samples. The DNA of the CDR3 is TGTGCCAGCAGTGAAGGGGACAGGGAAAAGGATGGCTACACCTTC. This translates into CASSEGDREKDGYTF.